This T cell receptor beta chain was profiled in a study of PD-1 blockade in mismatch repair-deficient tumors. Study-level findings and limits: Rapid post-treatment expansion, then contraction, generally preceding radiologic response, marked tumor-resident clones.

Profiling relied on immunoSEQ multiplex PCR, and the TCRdb table lists in-frame clones only, not all of them. Of around 120,000 clones listed, about 88% are singletons. Trimming removed 2 bases at V and 10 bases at J, with 12 bases between. Germline loops: CDR1 SGHDT, CDR2 YYEEEE. The CDR3 runs to 12 residues. This clone was seen a single time. Its matching antigen is unknown. The starting material was peripheral blood, obtained 44 weeks after starting pembrolizumab. The rearrangement links TRBV5-6 to TRBJ1-1; possibly TRBD1 for D (5 bases). The clonotype originates from an adult with mismatch repair-deficient cancer. CDR3 residues: CASSFRDWGAFF. The CDR3 DNA reads TGTGCCAGCAGCTTTCGGGACTGGGGAGCTTTCTTT.